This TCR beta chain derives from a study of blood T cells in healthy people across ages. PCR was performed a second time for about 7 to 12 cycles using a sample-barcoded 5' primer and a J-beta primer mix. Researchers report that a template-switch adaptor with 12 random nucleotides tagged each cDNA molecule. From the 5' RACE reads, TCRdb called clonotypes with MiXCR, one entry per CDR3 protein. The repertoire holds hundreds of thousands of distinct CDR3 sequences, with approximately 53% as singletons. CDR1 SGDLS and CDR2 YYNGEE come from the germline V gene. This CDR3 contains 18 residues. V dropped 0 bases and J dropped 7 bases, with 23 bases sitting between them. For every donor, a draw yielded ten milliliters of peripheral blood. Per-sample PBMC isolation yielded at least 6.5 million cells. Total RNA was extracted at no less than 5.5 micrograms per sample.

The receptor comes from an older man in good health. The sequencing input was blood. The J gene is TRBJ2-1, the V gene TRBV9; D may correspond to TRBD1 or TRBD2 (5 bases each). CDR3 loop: CASSVVGASPIFYNEQFF. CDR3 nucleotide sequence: TGTGCCAGCAGCGTAGTTGGGGCTAGCCCGATCTTTTATAATGAGCAGTTCTTC.